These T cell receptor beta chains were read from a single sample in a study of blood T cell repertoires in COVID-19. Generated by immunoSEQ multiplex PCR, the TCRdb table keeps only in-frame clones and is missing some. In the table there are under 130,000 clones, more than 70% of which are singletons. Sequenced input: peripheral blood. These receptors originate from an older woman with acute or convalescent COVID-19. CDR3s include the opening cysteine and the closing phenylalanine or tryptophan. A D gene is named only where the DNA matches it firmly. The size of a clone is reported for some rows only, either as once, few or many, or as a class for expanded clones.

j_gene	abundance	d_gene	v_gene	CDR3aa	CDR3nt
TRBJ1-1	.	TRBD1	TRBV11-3	CASSPGQGGAFF	TGTGCCAGCAGCCCCGGACAGGGTGGAGCTTTCTTT
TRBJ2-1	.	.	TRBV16	CASSQLGGTYNEQFF	TGTGCCAGCAGCCAACTAGGGGGAACTTACAATGAGCAGTTCTTC
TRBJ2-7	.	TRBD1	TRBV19	CASSPGQGTEQYF	TGTGCCAGTAGTCCGGGACAGGGCACCGAGCAGTACTTC
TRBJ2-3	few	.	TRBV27	CASSLSLYTDTQYF	TGTGCCAGCAGTTTATCACTTTACACAGATACGCAGTATTTT
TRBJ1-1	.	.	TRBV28	CASSLYISQEAFF	TGTGCCAGCAGTTTATATATCTCCCAGGAAGCTTTCTTT
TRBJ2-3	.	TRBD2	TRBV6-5	CASNLSGRGTDTQYF	TGTGCCAGCAACCTTAGCGGGAGAGGCACAGATACGCAGTATTTT
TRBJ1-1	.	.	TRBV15	CATSRGQGFNTEAFF	TGTGCCACCAGCAGAGGCCAGGGGTTTAACACTGAAGCTTTCTTT
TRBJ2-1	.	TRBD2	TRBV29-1	CSAGFRLAVNEQFF	TGCAGCGCCGGGTTTAGACTAGCAGTCAATGAGCAGTTCTTC
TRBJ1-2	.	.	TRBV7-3	CASSLNPGSGYTF	TGTGCCAGCAGCTTAAACCCCGGGAGTGGCTACACCTTC
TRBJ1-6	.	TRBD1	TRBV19	CASTTGTVNSPLHF	TGTGCCAGTACCACCGGGACAGTCAATTCACCCCTCCACTTT
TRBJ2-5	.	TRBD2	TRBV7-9	CASSVNPGLAGEETQYF	TGTGCCAGCAGCGTGAACCCGGGACTAGCGGGCGAAGAGACCCAGTACTTC
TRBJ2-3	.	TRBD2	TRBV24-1	CATQTSGGYTDTQYF	TGTGCCACCCAGACTAGCGGAGGCTACACAGATACGCAGTATTTT
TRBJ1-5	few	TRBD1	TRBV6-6	CASSYLDRGRNQPQHF	TGTGCCAGCAGTTATCTAGACAGGGGTCGCAATCAGCCCCAGCATTTT
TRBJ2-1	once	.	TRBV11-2	CASSLGLYNEQFF	TGTGCCAGCAGCCTCGGACTATACAATGAGCAGTTCTTC
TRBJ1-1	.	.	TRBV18	CASSPPSGYNTEAFF	TGTGCCAGCTCACCCCCCAGCGGGTACAACACTGAAGCTTTCTTT
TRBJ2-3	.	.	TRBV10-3	CASRRGPSTDTQYF	TGTGCCAGCCGTAGGGGTCCTAGCACAGATACGCAGTATTTT
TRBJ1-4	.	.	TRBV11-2	CASSFRRGGEKLFF	TGTGCCAGCAGCTTCAGGAGAGGGGGTGAAAAACTGTTTTTT